This entry lists 2 T cell receptor beta chains sequenced from one sample in a study of OX40 agonist ivuxolimab in advanced cancers. Assay used: immunoSEQ multiplex PCR; TCRdb lists only in-frame clones, some missing. The sample contains 66,000 or so clones, approximately 82% of which appear only once. Specimen: CD4+ or CD8+ T cells sorted from blood, collected in a trial of the OX40 agonist ivuxolimab. The receptors were gathered from an adult with an advanced solid tumor such as melanoma, head and neck, liver or kidney cancer.

The chain links TRBV19 to TRBJ2-7, with 8 bases that match TRBD1. The CDR3 is made up of 14 amino acids. From germline, CDR1 is LNHDA and CDR2 SQIVND (reference sequence). Unmatched junction bases numbered 4, after V lost 3 bases and J lost 3 bases. For the CDR3, the DNA is TGTGCCAGTAGTATGGTTGGACAGGGCTACGAGCAGTACTTC. It specifies CASSMVGQGYEQYF. The full variable domain, with the rest looked up from reference TRBV19 and TRBJ2-7, is DGGITQSPKYLFRKEGQNVTLSCEQNLNHDAMYWYRQDPGQGLRLIYYSQIVNDFQKGDIAEGYSVSREKKESFPLTVTSAQKNPTAFYLCASSMVGQGYEQYFGPGTRLTVT.

V and J are TRBV28 and TRBJ2-4; possible D gene TRBD2, 5 bases. The CDR3 spans 11 residues. The germline V and J ends were trimmed by 5 bases and 12 bases, with 11 bases remaining between them. Germline V gene data show CDR1 as MDHEN and CDR2 as SYDVKM. The CDR3 coding sequence is TGTGCCAGCAGTCGCGGGCAGAATCAGTACTTC. It specifies CASSRGQNQYF.